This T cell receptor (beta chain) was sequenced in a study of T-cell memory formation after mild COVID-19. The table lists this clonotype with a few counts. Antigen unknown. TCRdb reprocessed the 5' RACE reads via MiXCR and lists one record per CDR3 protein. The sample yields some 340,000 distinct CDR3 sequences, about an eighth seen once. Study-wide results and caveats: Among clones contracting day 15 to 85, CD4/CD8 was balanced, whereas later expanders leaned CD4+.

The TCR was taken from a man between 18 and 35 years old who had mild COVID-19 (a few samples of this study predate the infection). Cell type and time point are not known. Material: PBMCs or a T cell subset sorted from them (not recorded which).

CDR3 DNA sequence: TGCAGTGCTAGAGCCGGTAACCATCAGCCCCAGCATTTT. This codes for CSARAGNHQPQHF. The genes are TRBV20-1 and TRBJ1-5; no firm D call. The CDR3 consists of 13 residues. Trimming stripped 1 base from V and 5 bases from J, with 9 bases between. Germline CDR1 is DFQATT and CDR2 is SNEGSKA (reference sequence).